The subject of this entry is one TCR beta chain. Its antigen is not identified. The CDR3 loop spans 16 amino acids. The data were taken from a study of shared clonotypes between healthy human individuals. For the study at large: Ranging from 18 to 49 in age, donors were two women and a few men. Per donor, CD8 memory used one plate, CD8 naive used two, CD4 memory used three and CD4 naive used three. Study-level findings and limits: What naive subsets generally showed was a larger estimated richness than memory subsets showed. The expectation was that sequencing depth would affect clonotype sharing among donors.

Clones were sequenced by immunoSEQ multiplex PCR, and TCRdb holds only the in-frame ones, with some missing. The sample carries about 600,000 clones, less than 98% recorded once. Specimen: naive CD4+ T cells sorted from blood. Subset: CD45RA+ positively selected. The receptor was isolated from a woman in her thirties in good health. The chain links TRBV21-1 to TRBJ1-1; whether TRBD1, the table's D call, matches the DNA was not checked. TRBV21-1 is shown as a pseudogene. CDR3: CASSKEGGTGRTEAFF. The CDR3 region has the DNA TGTGCCAGCAGCAAAGAAGGAGGGACAGGGCGCACTGAAGCTTTCTTT.